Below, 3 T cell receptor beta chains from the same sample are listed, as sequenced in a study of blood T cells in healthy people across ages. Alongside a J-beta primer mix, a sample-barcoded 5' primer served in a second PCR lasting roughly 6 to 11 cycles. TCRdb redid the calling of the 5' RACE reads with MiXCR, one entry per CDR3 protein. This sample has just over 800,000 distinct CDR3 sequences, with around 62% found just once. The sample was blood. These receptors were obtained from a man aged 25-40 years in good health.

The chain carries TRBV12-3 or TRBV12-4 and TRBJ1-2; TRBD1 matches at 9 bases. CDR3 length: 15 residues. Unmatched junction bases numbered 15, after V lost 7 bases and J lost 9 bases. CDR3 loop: CASTSGQGFSLSYTF. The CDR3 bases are TGTGCCAGCACATCCGGACAGGGGTTCTCGTTGAGCTACACCTTC.

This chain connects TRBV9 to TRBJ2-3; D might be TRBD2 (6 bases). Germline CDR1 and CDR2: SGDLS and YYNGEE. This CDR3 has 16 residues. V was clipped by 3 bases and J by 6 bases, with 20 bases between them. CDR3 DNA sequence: TGTGCCAGCAGCGCGAATCCGGGACTGGATGTGGATACGCAGTATTTT. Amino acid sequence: CASSANPGLDVDTQYF.

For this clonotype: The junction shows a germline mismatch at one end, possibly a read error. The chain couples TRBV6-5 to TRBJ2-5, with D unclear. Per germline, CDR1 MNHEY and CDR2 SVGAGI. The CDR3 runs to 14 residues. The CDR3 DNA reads TGTGCCAGCAGCTCCCCCGGCGCCCAAAAGACCCAGTACTTC. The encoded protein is CASSSPGAQKTQYF.